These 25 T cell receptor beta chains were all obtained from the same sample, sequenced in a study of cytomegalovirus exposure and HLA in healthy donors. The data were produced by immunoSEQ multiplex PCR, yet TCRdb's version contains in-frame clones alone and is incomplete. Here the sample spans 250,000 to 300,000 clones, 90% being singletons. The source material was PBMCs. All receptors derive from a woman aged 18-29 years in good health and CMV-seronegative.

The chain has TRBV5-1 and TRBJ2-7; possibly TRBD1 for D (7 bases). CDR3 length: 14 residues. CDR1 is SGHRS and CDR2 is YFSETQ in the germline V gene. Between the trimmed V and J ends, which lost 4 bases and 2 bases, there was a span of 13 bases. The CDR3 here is CASSRGDSPYEQYF. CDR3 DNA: TGCGCCAGCAGCAGGGGGGACAGCCCCTACGAGCAGTACTTC.

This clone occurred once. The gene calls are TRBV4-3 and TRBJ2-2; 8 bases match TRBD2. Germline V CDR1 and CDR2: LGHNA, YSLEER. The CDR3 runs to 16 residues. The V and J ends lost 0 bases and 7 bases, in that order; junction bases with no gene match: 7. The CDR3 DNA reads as TGCGCCAGCAGCCAAGATATGGGACTAGAAAGCGGGGAGCTGTTTTTT. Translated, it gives CASSQDMGLESGELFF.

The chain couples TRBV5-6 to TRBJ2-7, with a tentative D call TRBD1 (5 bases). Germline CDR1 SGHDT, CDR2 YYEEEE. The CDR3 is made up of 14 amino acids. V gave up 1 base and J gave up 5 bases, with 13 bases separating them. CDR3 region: CASSLRGGSDEQYV. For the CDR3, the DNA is TGTGCCAGCAGCTTGAGGGGTGGGTCCGACGAGCAGTACGTC.

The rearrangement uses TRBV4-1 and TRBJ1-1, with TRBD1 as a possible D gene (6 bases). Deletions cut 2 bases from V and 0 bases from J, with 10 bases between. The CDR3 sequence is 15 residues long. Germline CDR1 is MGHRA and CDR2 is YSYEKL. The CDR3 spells CASSQLRDMNTEAFF. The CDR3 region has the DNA TGCGCCAGCAGCCAACTCAGGGACATGAACACTGAAGCTTTCTTT.

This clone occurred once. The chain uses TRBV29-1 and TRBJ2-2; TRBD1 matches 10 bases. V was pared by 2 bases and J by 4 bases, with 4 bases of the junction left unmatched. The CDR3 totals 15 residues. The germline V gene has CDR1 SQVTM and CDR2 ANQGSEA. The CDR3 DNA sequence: TGCAGCGTTGAATACCGGGACAGGGGCACCGGGGAGCTGTTTTTT. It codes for CSVEYRDRGTGELFF.

CDR3 loop: CASSLAPFEAFF. Here the CDR3 DNA reads TGTGCCAGCAGCTTGGCCCCCTTTGAAGCTTTCTTT. The chain carries TRBV5-6 and TRBJ1-1; D ambiguous. The CDR3 extends over 12 amino acids. V lost 0 bases and J lost 7, with 7 bases in between. The germline CDR1 and CDR2 sequences are SGHDT and YYEEEE.

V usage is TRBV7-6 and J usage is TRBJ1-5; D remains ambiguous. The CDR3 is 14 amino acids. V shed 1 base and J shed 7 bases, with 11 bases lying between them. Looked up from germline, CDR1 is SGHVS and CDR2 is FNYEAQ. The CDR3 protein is CASSLGALNQPQHF. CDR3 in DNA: TGTGCCAGCAGCTTAGGGGCTCTTAACCAGCCCCAGCATTTT.

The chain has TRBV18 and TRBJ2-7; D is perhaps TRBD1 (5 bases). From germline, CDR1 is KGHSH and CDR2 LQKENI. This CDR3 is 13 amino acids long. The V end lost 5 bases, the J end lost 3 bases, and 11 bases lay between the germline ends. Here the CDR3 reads CASSTTAGYEQYV. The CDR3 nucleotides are TGTGCCAGCTCAACGACAGCTGGCTACGAGCAGTACGTC.

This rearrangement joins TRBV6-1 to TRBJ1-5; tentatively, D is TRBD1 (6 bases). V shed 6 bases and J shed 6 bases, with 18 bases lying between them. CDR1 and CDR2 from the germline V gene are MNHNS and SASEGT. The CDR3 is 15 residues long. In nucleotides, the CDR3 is TGTGCCAGCAGACCACCAGGGGCGAGTGTTCAGCCCCAGCATTTT. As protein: CASRPPGASVQPQHF.

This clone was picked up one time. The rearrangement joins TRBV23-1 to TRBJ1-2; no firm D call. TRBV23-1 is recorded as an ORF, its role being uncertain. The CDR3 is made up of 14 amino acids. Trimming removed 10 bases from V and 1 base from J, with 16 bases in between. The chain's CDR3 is CANMRHAYNYGYTF. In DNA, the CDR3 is TGCGCCAACATGAGACATGCCTATAACTATGGCTACACCTTC.

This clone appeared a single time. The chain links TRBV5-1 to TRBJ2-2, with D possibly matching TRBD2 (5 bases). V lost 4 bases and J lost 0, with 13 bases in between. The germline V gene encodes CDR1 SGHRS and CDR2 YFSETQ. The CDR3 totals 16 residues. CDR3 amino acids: CASSPSGGSNTGELFF. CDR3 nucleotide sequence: TGCGCCAGCAGCCCCAGCGGAGGCTCGAACACCGGGGAGCTGTTTTTT.

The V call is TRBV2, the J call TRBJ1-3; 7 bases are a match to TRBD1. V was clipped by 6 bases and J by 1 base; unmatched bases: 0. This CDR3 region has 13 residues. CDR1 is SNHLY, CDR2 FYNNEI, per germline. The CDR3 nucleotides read TGTGCCAGCAGGGACAGGTCTGGAAACACCATATATTTT. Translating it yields CASRDRSGNTIYF.

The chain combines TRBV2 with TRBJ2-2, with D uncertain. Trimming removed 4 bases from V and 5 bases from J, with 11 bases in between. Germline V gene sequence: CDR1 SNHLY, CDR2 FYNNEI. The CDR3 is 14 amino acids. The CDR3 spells CASSVRGGTGELFF. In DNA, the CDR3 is TGTGCCAGCAGTGTAAGAGGTGGGACCGGGGAGCTGTTTTTT.

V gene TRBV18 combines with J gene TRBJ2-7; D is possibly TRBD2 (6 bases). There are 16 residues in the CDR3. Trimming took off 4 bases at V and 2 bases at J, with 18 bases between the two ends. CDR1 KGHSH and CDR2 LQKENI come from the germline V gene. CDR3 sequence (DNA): TGTGCCAGCTCACTATTTGAGCCGAGGACTACCTACGAGCAGTACGTC. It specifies CASSLFEPRTTYEQYV.

As DNA, the CDR3 is TGCGCCAGCCGGGGAGGGACACGGGGAAACACCATATATTTT. Its protein is CASRGGTRGNTIYF. This chain uses TRBV5-1 with TRBJ1-3, with D maybe TRBD1 (6 bases). Germline V gene lookup returns CDR1 SGHRS and CDR2 YFSETQ. This CDR3 spans 14 amino acids. Trimming took 7 bases from V and 4 from J, leaving 15 bases between them.

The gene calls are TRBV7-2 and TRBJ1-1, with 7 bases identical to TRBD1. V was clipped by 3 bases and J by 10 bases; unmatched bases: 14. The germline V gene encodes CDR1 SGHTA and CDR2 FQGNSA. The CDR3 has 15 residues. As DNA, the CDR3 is TGTGCCAGCAGCTTCTTCCAGACAGGGCTAACCACAGCTTTCTTT. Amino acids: CASSFFQTGLTTAFF.

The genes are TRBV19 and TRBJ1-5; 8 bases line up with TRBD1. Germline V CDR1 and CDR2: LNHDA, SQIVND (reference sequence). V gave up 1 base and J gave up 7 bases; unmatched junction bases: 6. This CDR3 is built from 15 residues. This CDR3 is CASSIAAGGVQPQHF. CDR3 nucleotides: TGTGCCAGTAGTATAGCGGCAGGGGGCGTCCAGCCCCAGCATTTT.

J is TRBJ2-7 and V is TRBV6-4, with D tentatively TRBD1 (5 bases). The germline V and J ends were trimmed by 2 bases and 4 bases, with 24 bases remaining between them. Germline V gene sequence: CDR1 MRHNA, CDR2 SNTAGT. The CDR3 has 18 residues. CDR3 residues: CASSDESPRIRAVYEQYF. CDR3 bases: TGTGCCAGCAGTGACGAAAGCCCTCGCATCAGGGCCGTTTACGAGCAGTACTTC.

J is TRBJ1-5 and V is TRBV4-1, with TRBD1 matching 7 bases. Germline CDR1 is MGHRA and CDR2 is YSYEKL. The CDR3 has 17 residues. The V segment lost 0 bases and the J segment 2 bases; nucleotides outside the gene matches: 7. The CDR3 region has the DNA TGCGCCAGCAGCCAAGACGAGACAGGGAGCGGCAATCAGCCCCAGCATTTT. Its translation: CASSQDETGSGNQPQHF.

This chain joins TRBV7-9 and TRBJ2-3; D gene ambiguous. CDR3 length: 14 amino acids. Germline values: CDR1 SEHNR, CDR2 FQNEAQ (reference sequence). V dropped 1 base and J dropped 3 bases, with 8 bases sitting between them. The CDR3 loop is CASSLETGTDTQYF. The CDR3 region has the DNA TGTGCCAGCAGCTTAGAGACTGGGACAGATACGCAGTATTTT.

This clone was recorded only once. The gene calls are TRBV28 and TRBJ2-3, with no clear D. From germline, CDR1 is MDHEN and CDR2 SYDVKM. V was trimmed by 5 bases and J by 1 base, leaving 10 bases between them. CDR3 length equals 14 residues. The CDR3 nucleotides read TGTGCCAGCAGTGCGCTAAGTCGCACAGATACGCAGTATTTT. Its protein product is CASSALSRTDTQYF. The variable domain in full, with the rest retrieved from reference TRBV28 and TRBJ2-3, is DVKVTQSSRYLVKRTGEKVFLECVQDMDHENMFWYRQDPGLGLRLIYFSYDVKMKEKGDIPEGYSVSREKKERFSLILESASTNQTSMYLCASSALSRTDTQYFGPGTRLTVL.

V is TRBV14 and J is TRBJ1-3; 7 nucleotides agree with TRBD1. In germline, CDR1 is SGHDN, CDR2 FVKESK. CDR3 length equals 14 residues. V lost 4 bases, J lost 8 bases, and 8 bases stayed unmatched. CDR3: CASSRGTAWDTIYF. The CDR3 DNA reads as TGTGCCAGCAGCCGAGGGACAGCCTGGGACACCATATATTTT.

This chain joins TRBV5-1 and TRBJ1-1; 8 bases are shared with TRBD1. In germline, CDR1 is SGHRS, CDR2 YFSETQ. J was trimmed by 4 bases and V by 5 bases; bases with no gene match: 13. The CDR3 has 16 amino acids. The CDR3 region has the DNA TGCGCCAGCAGTACGGACAGGGTTAGAGGGGTCACTGAAGCTTTCTTT. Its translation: CASSTDRVRGVTEAFF.

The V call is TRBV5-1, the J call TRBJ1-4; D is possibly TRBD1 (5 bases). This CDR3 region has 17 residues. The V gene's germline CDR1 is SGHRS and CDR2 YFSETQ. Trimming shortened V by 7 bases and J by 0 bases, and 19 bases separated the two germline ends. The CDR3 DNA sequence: TGCGCCAGCGGAAAAGACGGGACTTTTGCAACTAATGAAAAACTGTTTTTT. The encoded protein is CASGKDGTFATNEKLFF.

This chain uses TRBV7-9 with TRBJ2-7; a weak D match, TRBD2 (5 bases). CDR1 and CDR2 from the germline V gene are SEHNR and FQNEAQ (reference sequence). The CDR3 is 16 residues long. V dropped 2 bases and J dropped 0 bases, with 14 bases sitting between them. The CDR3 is CASSLLSGSSSYEQYF. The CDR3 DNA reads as TGTGCCAGCAGCTTACTGTCGGGGTCGAGCTCCTACGAGCAGTACTTC.